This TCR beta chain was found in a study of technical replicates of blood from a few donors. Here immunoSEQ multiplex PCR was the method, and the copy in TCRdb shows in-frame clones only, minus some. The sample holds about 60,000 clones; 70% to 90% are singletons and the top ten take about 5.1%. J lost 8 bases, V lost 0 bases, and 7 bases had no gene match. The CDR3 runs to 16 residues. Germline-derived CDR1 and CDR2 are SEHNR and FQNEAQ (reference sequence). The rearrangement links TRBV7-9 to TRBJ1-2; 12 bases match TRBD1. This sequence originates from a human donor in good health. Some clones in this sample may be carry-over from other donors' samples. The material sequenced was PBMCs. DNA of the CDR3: TGTGCCAGCAGCTTAGCGGGGACAGGGGGCGCGGCAGGCTACACCTTC. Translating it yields CASSLAGTGGAAGYTF. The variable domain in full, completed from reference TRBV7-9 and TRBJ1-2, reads DTGVSQNPRHKITKRGQNVTFRCDPISEHNRLYWYRQTLGQGPEFLTYFQNEAQLEKSRLLSDRFSAERPKGSFSTLEIQRTEQGDSAMYLCASSLAGTGGAAGYTFGSGTRLTVV.